These T cell receptor beta chains were read from a single sample in a study of control samples from healthy donors and cancer patients. The repertoire was sequenced with immunoSEQ multiplex PCR; TCRdb's copy has only in-frame clones and lacks some. The repertoire holds tens of thousands of clones, with approximately 89% as singletons. Specimen: PBMCs. Receptor source: a middle-aged man with colorectal cancer. CDR3s include the opening cysteine and the closing phenylalanine or tryptophan. D genes are given only for firm matches. Rows may omit the clone size; those that give it use once, few, many or a size class.

TRBD2 TRBJ2-3 NA TRBV9 TGTGCCAGCAGCGCGACTAGCGGGAGTTATTCGCGGTCTAGCACAGATACGCAGTATTTT CASSATSGSYSRSSTDTQYF
TRBD1 TRBJ2-7 NA TRBV27 TGTGCCAGCAGGCCCCGGGGACAGGGCCACTACGAGCAGTACTTC CASRPRGQGHYEQYF
NA TRBJ2-7 once TRBV6-5 TGTGCCAGCAGTTCCCCGGGTTTTGGGAGAGAGCAGTACTTC CASSSPGFGREQYF
NA TRBJ1-4 NA TRBV11-2 TGTGCCAGCAGCGGCCGACAGAGACTTAATGAAAAACTGTTTTTT CASSGRQRLNEKLFF
TRBD2 TRBJ2-7 NA TRBV5-1 TGCGCCAGCAGCCCCGGGGTAGCGGGACTTGGGGTAAGGGAGCAGTACTTC CASSPGVAGLGVREQYF
TRBD2 TRBJ2-1 NA TRBV10-3 TGTGCCGCTAGCGGGAGAAATTCTGACAATGAGCAGTTCTTC CAASGRNSDNEQFF
TRBD1 TRBJ2-1 NA TRBV9 TGTGCCAGCAGCTTAACAGGGGGCATGCGGACCAATGAGCAGTTCTTC CASSLTGGMRTNEQFF
NA TRBJ1-2 NA TRBV9 TGTGCCAGCCTAGGGGGCTATGGCTACACCTTC CASLGGYGYTF
TRBD2 TRBJ2-3 few TRBV5-1 TGCGCCAGCAGCGTGACTAGCGGCACAGATACGCAGTATTTT CASSVTSGTDTQYF
TRBD1 TRBJ2-3 once TRBV27 TGTGCCAGCAGTACACTTCTTCGGACAGGAATCCCAGATACGCAGTATTTT CASSTLLRTGIPDTQYF